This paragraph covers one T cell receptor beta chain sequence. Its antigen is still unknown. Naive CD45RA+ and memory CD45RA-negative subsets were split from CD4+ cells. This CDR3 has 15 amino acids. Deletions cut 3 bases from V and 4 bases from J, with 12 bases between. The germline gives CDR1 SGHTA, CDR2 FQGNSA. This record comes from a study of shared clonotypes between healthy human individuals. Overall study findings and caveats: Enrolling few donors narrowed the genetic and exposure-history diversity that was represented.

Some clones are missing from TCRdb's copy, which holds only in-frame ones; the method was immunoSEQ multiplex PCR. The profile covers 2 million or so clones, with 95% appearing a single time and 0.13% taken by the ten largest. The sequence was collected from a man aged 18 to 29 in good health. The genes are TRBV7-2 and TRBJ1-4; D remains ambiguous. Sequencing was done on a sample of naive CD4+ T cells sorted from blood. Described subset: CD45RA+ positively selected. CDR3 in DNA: TGTGCCAGCAGCTTTCCCCAACGGGATAATGAAAAACTGTTTTTT. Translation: CASSFPQRDNEKLFF. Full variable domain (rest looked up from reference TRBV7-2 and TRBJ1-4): GAGVSQSPSNKVTEKGKDVELRCDPISGHTALYWYRQSLGQGLEFLIYFQGNSAPDKSGLPSDRFSAERTGGSVSTLTIQRTQQEDSAVYLCASSFPQRDNEKLFFGSGTQLSVL.